This T cell receptor beta chain was identified in a study of blood T cell repertoires in COVID-19. Profiled with immunoSEQ multiplex PCR; TCRdb holds only in-frame clones, not every one. This table holds about 360,000 clones, 86% found once. CDR3 length: 15 residues. The V end was cut by 0 bases, the J end by 3 bases, with 8 bases between. The germline V gene has CDR1 MNHEY and CDR2 SVGAGI. This chain joins TRBV6-5 and TRBJ1-4, with D tentatively TRBD1 (6 bases). The sequence was obtained from a woman aged 55-70 years with COVID-19, enrolled during active disease. The sample comprised peripheral blood. This chain's CDR3 is CASSYSGGPNEKLFF. As DNA, the CDR3 is TGTGCCAGCAGTTACTCAGGGGGACCTAATGAAAAACTGTTTTTT.